This T cell receptor (beta chain) was obtained from a study of blood T cell repertoires in COVID-19. In the study overall: Sites across the United States, Italy and Spain contributed samples from acute and convalescent COVID-19. T cells, B-cell-depleted T cells, or PBMCs provided the cDNA or gDNA that served as material.

The CDR3 totals 15 residues. Trimming cost V 7 bases and J 8 bases; bases outside gene matches: 15. Germline CDR1 reads SQVTM; CDR2 reads ANQGSEA. Per the original methods: Nucleated cell counts were estimated from reference gene primer amplification. Repertoires were generated with immunoSEQ multiplex PCR, while TCRdb's copy carries only in-frame clones and drops some. V and J calls plus clone size are reproduced from that table; the DNA served to infer D and trimming. Found here are roughly 200,000 clones, about 83% of them singletons; the top ten hold around 1%. The rearrangement uses TRBV29-1 and TRBJ2-1, with 9 bases that match TRBD2. The clonotype comes from a woman younger than 30 who had recovered from COVID-19. Input material: peripheral blood. Here the CDR3 reads CSALGWLAGTDEQFF. The CDR3 DNA follows: TGCAGCGCCCTAGGGTGGCTAGCGGGAACGGATGAGCAGTTCTTC.